The 18 T cell receptor beta chains below come from one sample, sequenced in a study of OX40 agonist ivuxolimab in advanced cancers. TCRdb's table, derived via immunoSEQ multiplex PCR, lists solely in-frame clones and lacks some. Here the sample spans tens of thousands of clones, 70% to 85% being singletons. The sequencing here drew on CD4+ or CD8+ T cells sorted from blood, taken in a trial of the OX40 agonist ivuxolimab. The receptors were sampled from an adult with an advanced solid tumor such as melanoma, head and neck, liver or kidney cancer.

This chain joins TRBV7-2 and TRBJ2-3; perhaps TRBD2 as D (7 bases). CDR3 length equals 15 residues. CDR1 SGHTA and CDR2 FQGNSA come from the germline V gene. Deletions cut 0 bases from V and 7 bases from J, with 14 bases between. The CDR3, as DNA: TGTGCCAGCAGCTTAGCGGGGGGGCCTGGAAATACGCAGTATTTT. It translates to CASSLAGGPGNTQYF.

The chain combines TRBV5-1 with TRBJ2-5; no reliable D call. The CDR3 has 13 amino acids. Looked up from germline, CDR1 is SGHRS and CDR2 is YFSETQ. V was shortened by 0 bases and J by 2 bases, with 5 bases between the two germline ends. Here the CDR3 reads CASSLVGQETQYF. CDR3 nucleotides: TGCGCCAGCAGCTTGGTTGGGCAAGAGACCCAGTACTTC.

This clone has only a few counts. The V and J genes are TRBV10-1 and TRBJ1-6; D not resolved. The germline V and J ends were trimmed by 5 bases and 4 bases, with 6 bases remaining between them. CDR1 is WNHNN and CDR2 is SYGVQD in the germline V gene (reference sequence). This CDR3 has 13 residues. The chain's CDR3 is CASSLRYNSPLHF. The CDR3 DNA reads TGCGCCAGCAGTTTACGGTATAATTCACCCCTCCACTTT.

This chain links TRBV7-3 with TRBJ1-1, with D possibly TRBD1 on 6 matching bases. CDR1 and CDR2 from the germline V gene are SGHTA and FQGTGA. This CDR3 is 13 amino acids long. With 5 bases removed from V and 5 bases from J, the gap between germline ends came to 12 bases. This CDR3 is CASSRRGETEAFF. CDR3 in DNA: TGTGCCAGCAGCCGTAGGGGGGAGACTGAAGCTTTCTTT.

The J gene is TRBJ1-2, the V gene TRBV11-2, with D possibly TRBD1 on 5 matching bases. The CDR3 runs 14 residues. Per germline, CDR1 SGHAT and CDR2 FQNNGV. The ends were cut back, 5 bases at V and 1 base at J, with 11 bases in the middle. CDR3 in amino acids: CASSPDTVNYGYTF. CDR3 nucleotides: TGTGCCAGCAGCCCGGACACTGTTAACTATGGCTACACCTTC.

Details on this clone: Germline and junction disagree at one end, which may indicate a read error. This rearrangement joins TRBV7-7 to TRBJ2-2; no definite D call. The CDR3 has 14 amino acids. In germline, CDR1 is SSHAT, CDR2 FNYEAQ (reference sequence). The CDR3 region has the DNA TGTGCTAGCAGCACGAGTAGGCTCACCGGGGAGCTGTTTTTT. Protein: CASSTSRLTGELFF. The variable domain in full, with the rest retrieved from reference TRBV7-7 and TRBJ2-2, is GAGVSQSPRYKVTKRGQDVTLRCDPISSHATLYWYQQALGQGPEFLTYFNYEAQPDKSGLPSDRFSAERPEGSISTLTIQRTEQRDSAMYRCASSTSRLTGELFFGEGSRLTVL.

The chain employs TRBV9 and TRBJ1-2; perhaps TRBD1 as D (5 bases). The ends were cut back, 0 bases at V and 8 bases at J, with 11 bases in the middle. CDR1 and CDR2 from the germline V gene are SGDLS and YYNGEE. The CDR3 runs 13 residues. The CDR3 protein is CASSVDDRYGYTF. CDR3 coding DNA: TGTGCCAGCAGCGTAGATGACAGATACGGCTACACCTTC.

This chain joins TRBV2 and TRBJ1-5; weak D call: TRBD1 (6 bases). The length of the CDR3 is 15 residues. V gave up 5 bases and J gave up 4 bases, with 15 bases separating them. CDR1 is SNHLY and CDR2 is FYNNEI in the germline V gene. CDR3 DNA sequence: TGTGCCAGCAGTTTTTTACAGGGTCGGAATCAGCCCCAGCATTTT. The encoded protein is CASSFLQGRNQPQHF.

The V and J genes are TRBV2 and TRBJ1-5; unclear D gene. Per germline, CDR1 SNHLY and CDR2 FYNNEI. V lost 6 bases and J 6 bases, leaving 18 bases between the germline ends. This CDR3 is built from 15 residues. CDR3 bases: TGTGCCAGCAGCATAAGGACTCGCATGGGTCAGCCCCAGCATTTT. Its translation is CASSIRTRMGQPQHF.

The rearrangement joins TRBV29-1 to TRBJ1-1; D unclear. V lost 4 bases and J lost 0, with 9 bases in between. Germline CDR1 reads SQVTM; CDR2 reads ANQGSEA. This CDR3 is 13 amino acids long. CDR3 residues: CSVARGLNTEAFF. CDR3 coding DNA: TGCAGCGTTGCGCGAGGACTGAACACTGAAGCTTTCTTT.

This sequence joins TRBV12-5 and TRBJ2-5; D is undetermined. V was trimmed by 6 bases and J by 0 bases, leaving 5 bases between them. The CDR3 contains 12 residues. The germline gives CDR1 LGHNT, CDR2 FRNRAP. CDR3 region: CASGIDQETQYF. The DNA of the CDR3 is TGTGCTAGTGGCATCGACCAAGAGACCCAGTACTTC.

The CDR3: CASSQVSRDYEAFF. The CDR3, as DNA: TGTGCCAGCAGCCAAGTCTCCAGGGACTATGAAGCTTTCTTT. The chain has TRBV14 and TRBJ1-1; perhaps TRBD1 as D (5 bases). Trimming pared 1 base from V and 7 bases from J, leaving 13 bases between. The CDR3 totals 14 residues. Germline V gene lookup returns CDR1 SGHDN and CDR2 FVKESK.

The chain employs TRBV6-5 and TRBJ1-2, with 10 bases matching TRBD1. The V segment lost 0 bases and the J segment 4 bases; nucleotides outside the gene matches: 2. The CDR3 length is 15 residues. Per germline, CDR1 MNHEY and CDR2 SVGAGI. The chain's CDR3 is CASSYSTGGVYGYTF. CDR3 DNA sequence: TGTGCCAGCAGTTACTCGACAGGGGGCGTCTATGGCTACACCTTC.

The chain employs TRBV5-1 and TRBJ2-3, with D perhaps being TRBD1 or TRBD2 (6 bases each). This CDR3 is 15 amino acids long. Trimming shortened V by 5 bases and J by 0 bases, and 13 bases separated the two germline ends. Germline loops: CDR1 SGHRS, CDR2 YFSETQ. In nucleotides, the CDR3 is TGCGCCAGCAGGTTCGGGGGCACGAGCACAGATACGCAGTATTTT. Protein sequence: CASRFGGTSTDTQYF.

In this sample, this clone turned up a few times. The chain joins TRBV6-1 to TRBJ1-2; 8 bases align to TRBD1. The CDR3 sequence is 13 residues long. Trimming removed 6 bases from V and 8 bases from J; junction bases left unmatched: 8. Germline loops: CDR1 MNHNS, CDR2 SASEGT. CDR3 DNA: TGTGCCAGCAGCCGAACAGGGGGGGAGGGCTACACCTTC. It codes for CASSRTGGEGYTF.

The J gene is TRBJ1-6, the V gene TRBV4-3, with D uncertain. The CDR3 has 15 residues. V lost 1 base and J 1 base, leaving 5 bases between the germline ends. Looked up from germline, CDR1 is LGHNA and CDR2 is YSLEER. The CDR3 here is CASSQGRSYNSPLHF. The CDR3 coding sequence is TGCGCCAGCAGCCAAGGTCGGTCCTATAATTCACCCCTCCACTTT.

This sequence joins TRBV4-3 and TRBJ2-1; D call uncertain. V lost 1 base to trimming and J lost 5 bases, with 12 bases between them. Germline CDR1 and CDR2: LGHNA and YSLEER. CDR3 length: 15 amino acids. The CDR3 spells CASSQVPLGNNEQFF. The CDR3 DNA reads as TGCGCCAGCAGCCAAGTCCCCCTGGGTAACAATGAGCAGTTCTTC.

The CDR3 region is CASTRWGTGGAGEKLFF. DNA of the CDR3: TGTGCCAGTACCCGATGGGGGACAGGGGGCGCGGGTGAAAAACTGTTTTTT. V and J are TRBV19 and TRBJ1-4; TRBD1 agrees at 12 bases. The V and J ends lost 7 bases and 7 bases, in that order; junction bases with no gene match: 13. CDR1 LNHDA and CDR2 SQIVND come from the germline V gene (reference sequence). The CDR3 contains 17 residues.